The next 17 T cell receptor beta chains were all read from a single sample in a study of human T cells and chemical hapten exposure. One entry per CDR3 protein results from TCRdb running MiXCR on the 5' RACE reads. The sample contains some 150,000 distinct CDR3 sequences, approximately 4% of which appear only once. Sequencing started from total RNA isolated from unfractionated whole blood. Receptors originate from a female donor in good health.

This clonotype was recorded a few times. A clone one base away is much larger, so this may be a read error. The chain employs TRBV2 and TRBJ1-2; 7 bases match TRBD1. Germline trimming cut 5 bases from V and 12 bases from J; bases unmatched to any gene: 6. The CDR3 runs to 11 residues. The germline gives CDR1 SNHLY, CDR2 FYNNEI. CDR3 amino acids: CASSNRQGDTF. In DNA, the CDR3 is TGTGCCAGCAGTAACCGACAGGGCGACACCTTC. Together with reference TRBV2 and TRBJ1-2, the CDR3 gives the full variable domain: EPEVTQTPSHQVTQMGQEVILRCVPISNHLYFYWYRQILGQKVEFLVSFYNNEISEKSEIFDDQFSVERPDGSNFTLKIRSTKLEDSAMYFCASSNRQGDTFGSGTRLTVV.

This clonotype was observed at least ten times. The chain recombines TRBV3-1 with TRBJ2-4, with 7 positions matching TRBD2. The CDR3 runs to 17 residues. Germline assignment: CDR1 LGHDT and CDR2 YNNKEL (reference sequence). V was pared by 5 bases and J by 1 base, with 11 bases of the junction left unmatched. CDR3 nucleotides: TGTGCCAGCAGCTCAATTAGTATCGGGAGGGCCAAAAACATTCAGTACTTC. This sequence encodes CASSSISIGRAKNIQYF.

This clonotype was counted a few times. One base away lies a much larger clone, so this may be a sequencing read error. V usage is TRBV11-1 and J usage is TRBJ2-7; D is tentatively TRBD1 or TRBD2 (5 bases each). There are 14 residues in the CDR3. Per germline, CDR1 SGHAT and CDR2 FQDESV (reference sequence). V gave up 3 bases and J gave up 5 bases, with 14 bases separating them. For the CDR3, the DNA is TGTGCCAGCAGCTTCACCTGGGGGACCGACGAGCAGTACTTC. This encodes CASSFTWGTDEQYF. Supplemented by reference TRBV11-1 and TRBJ2-7, the full variable domain reads EAEVAQSPRYKITEKSQAVAFWCDPISGHATLYWYRQILGQGPELLVQFQDESVVDDSQLPKDRFSAERLKGVDSTLKIQPAELGDSAMYLCASSFTWGTDEQYFGPGTRLTVT.

This clonotype was seen repeatedly, ten times or more. The chain is built from TRBV7-9 and TRBJ1-5; no reliable D call. V gave up 5 bases and J gave up 2 bases, with 13 bases separating them. The CDR3 extends over 15 amino acids. CDR1 is SEHNR, CDR2 FQNEAQ, per germline (reference sequence). CDR3: CASSRFTSGNQPQHF. CDR3 DNA: TGTGCCAGCAGCCGCTTTACGTCGGGCAATCAGCCCCAGCATTTT.

This clonotype came up many times. The V call is TRBV9, the J call TRBJ1-1; D uncertain. Germline CDR1 SGDLS, CDR2 YYNGEE. This CDR3 spans 14 amino acids. V lost 0 bases, J lost 0 bases, and 6 bases lay in between. DNA of the CDR3: TGTGCCAGCAGCGTAGAAAGGGTGAACACTGAAGCTTTCTTT. It specifies CASSVERVNTEAFF.

This chain connects TRBV4-3 to TRBJ1-3; no reliable D call. CDR1 LGHNA and CDR2 YSLEER come from the germline V gene. Trimming removed 0 bases from V and 0 bases from J, with 12 bases in between. The CDR3 loop spans 17 amino acids. CDR3 nucleotide sequence: TGCGCCAGCAGCCAAGATATCCCAGGCACCTCTGGAAACACCATATATTTT. It translates to CASSQDIPGTSGNTIYF.

In regard to this clonotype: Just one base apart from a much larger clone, this may be a read error. The gene calls are TRBV4-2 and TRBJ1-6; tentative D call: TRBD1 (5 bases). The CDR3 has 15 residues. CDR1 is LGHNA and CDR2 is YNFKEQ in the germline V gene. CDR3 sequence reads: CASSPWDGNNSPLNF. The CDR3 DNA reads TGTGCCAGCAGCCCTTGGGACGGAAACAATTCACCCCTCAACTTT.

At least ten counts were recorded for this clonotype. This chain links TRBV5-1 with TRBJ1-2, with D hard to call. Trimming stripped 0 bases from V and 7 bases from J, with 13 bases between. Germline V gives CDR1 SGHRS, CDR2 YFSETQ. The CDR3 covers 14 residues. The CDR3 DNA reads TGCGCCAGCAGCTTGGAGAACTTAGGTGGTGGCTACACCTTC. Translated: CASSLENLGGGYTF.

The chain is built from TRBV25-1 and TRBJ2-7; 10 bases agree with TRBD1. Germline V CDR1 and CDR2: MGHDK, SYGVNS. J was trimmed by 1 base and V by 4 bases; bases with no gene match: 4. This CDR3 has 15 residues. CDR3 in DNA: TGTGCCAGCAGTGGGGGACAGGGGTTTTCCTACGAGCAGTACTTC. This sequence encodes CASSGGQGFSYEQYF.

This clonotype was counted ten times or more. V gene TRBV11-1 combines with J gene TRBJ1-1; D possibly corresponds to TRBD1 (5 bases). The CDR3 covers 14 residues. Germline CDR1 SGHAT, CDR2 FQDESV (reference sequence). Trimming cost V 5 bases and J 4 bases, with 14 bases left between them. The CDR3 DNA is TGTGCCAGCAGCGTCATTGGGGGTGGCACTGAAGCTTTCTTT. Its translation: CASSVIGGGTEAFF.

This clonotype has at least ten counts. V usage is TRBV6-2 or TRBV6-3 and J usage is TRBJ2-7, with no clear D. Germline loops: CDR1 MNHEY, CDR2 SVGEGT. Deletions cut 6 bases from V and 2 bases from J, with 17 bases between. CDR3 length equals 15 residues. Here the CDR3 DNA reads TGTGCCAGCAGGGATTCGGGCTTGAGCACCTACGAGCAGTACTTC. This sequence encodes CASRDSGLSTYEQYF.

The chain employs TRBV6-1 and TRBJ2-1, with 8 bases identical to TRBD2. Trimming at V came to 2 bases and at J to 5 bases, leaving 11 bases not matched to a gene. CDR3 length equals 17 residues. Germline CDR1 reads MNHNS; CDR2 reads SASEGT. CDR3 DNA: TGTGCCAGCAGTGAATCCAGGAGCGGGGGCCTGAACAATGAGCAGTTCTTC. Translated, it gives CASSESRSGGLNNEQFF.

This clonotype was observed many times. CDR3 sequence (DNA): TGCGCCAGCAGCTTGGCCCGAGGCACAGGGGGCCTAGGTAATGAAAAACTGTTTTTT. Encoded protein: CASSLARGTGGLGNEKLFF. This sequence joins TRBV5-1 and TRBJ1-4; 9 positions match TRBD1. V shed 0 bases, J shed 4 bases, and the junction held 13 bases outside the gene matches. From germline, CDR1 is SGHRS and CDR2 YFSETQ. The CDR3 covers 19 residues.

This clonotype was seen more than once but under ten times. V is TRBV5-1 and J is TRBJ2-7; 9 nucleotides align to TRBD2. This CDR3 is built from 16 residues. The V segment lost 3 bases and the J segment 3 bases; nucleotides outside the gene matches: 10. Germline assignment: CDR1 SGHRS and CDR2 YFSETQ. CDR3 coding DNA: TGCGCCAGCAGCTCAACCAGCGGGGGGAACCTCTACGAGCAGTACTTC. This sequence encodes CASSSTSGGNLYEQYF.

This clonotype was counted ten times or more. The rearrangement joins TRBV9 to TRBJ1-1, with 8 bases lining up with TRBD1. The length of the CDR3 is 18 residues. Per the germline V gene, CDR1 is SGDLS and CDR2 is YYNGEE. With V trimmed by 0 bases and J by 7 bases, 17 bases remained unmatched. The CDR3 is CASSVGAGGRGGDFEAFF. The CDR3 coding sequence is TGTGCCAGCAGCGTAGGGGCAGGGGGCCGTGGAGGGGACTTTGAAGCTTTCTTT.

This clonotype was picked up many times. V and J are TRBV7-2 and TRBJ2-3; no clear D. Germline values: CDR1 SGHTA, CDR2 FQGNSA. The germline V and J ends were trimmed by 2 bases and 2 bases, with 11 bases remaining between them. The CDR3 has 15 residues. CDR3 protein: CASSLSDSTTDTQYF. CDR3 in DNA: TGTGCCAGCAGCTTATCTGACTCTACCACAGATACGCAGTATTTT.

This clonotype was seen only a few times. V and J are TRBV3-1 and TRBJ2-3; 10 bases line up with TRBD2. This CDR3 comprises 16 residues. J was trimmed by 3 bases and V by 3 bases; bases with no gene match: 6. CDR1 is LGHDT and CDR2 is YNNKEL in the germline V gene (reference sequence). CDR3 sequence: CASSHLLAGVTDTQYF. The CDR3 bases are TGTGCCAGCAGCCACCTTCTAGCGGGGGTGACAGATACGCAGTATTTT.